This TCR beta chain emerged from a study of graft-versus-host responses after intestinal transplantation. Study outcomes and limitations: In patients with graft-donor T cell macrochimerism, allograft graft-versus-host to host-versus-graft clonal ratios were high.

The CDR3 has 16 amino acids. Assay used: immunoSEQ multiplex PCR; TCRdb lists only in-frame clones, some missing. The sample includes about 54,000 clones, less than 95% of them seen just once. Concerning this clone itself: What it recognizes is unknown.

The sample in question was PBMCs, obtained 650 to 690 days after intestinal transplant. The clonotype comes from a human patient who received an intestinal transplant, so some T cells may come from the graft donor. The chain uses TRBV12-1 and TRBJ2-3; the table assigns TRBD2, which was not confirmed against the DNA. TRBV12-1 is annotated as a pseudogene. The CDR3 here is CASSGASGGSTDTQYF. In nucleotides, the CDR3 is TGTGCCAGCAGCGGGGCTAGCGGGGGAAGTACAGATACGCAGTATTTT.